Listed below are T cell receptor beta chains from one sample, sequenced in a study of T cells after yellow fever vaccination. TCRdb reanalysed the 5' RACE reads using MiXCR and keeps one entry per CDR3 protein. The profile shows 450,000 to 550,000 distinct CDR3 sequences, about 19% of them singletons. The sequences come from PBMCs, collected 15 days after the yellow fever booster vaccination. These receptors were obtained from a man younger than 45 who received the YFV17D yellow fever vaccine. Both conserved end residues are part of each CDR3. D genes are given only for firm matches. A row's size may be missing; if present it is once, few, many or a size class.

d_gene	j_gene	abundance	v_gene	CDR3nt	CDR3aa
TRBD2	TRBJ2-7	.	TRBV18	TGTGCCAGCTCTCGTCTAGCGGGACTAGGCTACGAGCAGTACTTC	CASSRLAGLGYEQYF
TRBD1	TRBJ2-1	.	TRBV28	TGTGCCAGCAGTACAAGACACCGGGACAGATTCTACAATGAGCAGTTCTTC	CASSTRHRDRFYNEQFF
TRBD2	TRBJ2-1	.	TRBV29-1	TGCAGCGTTGTTGGGACTAGCGGGAGACCCTACAATGAGCAGTTCTTC	CSVVGTSGRPYNEQFF
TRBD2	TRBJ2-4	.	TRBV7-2	TGTGCCAGCAGCGTTTTTAGCGGGAGTGAAAACATTCAGTACTTC	CASSVFSGSENIQYF
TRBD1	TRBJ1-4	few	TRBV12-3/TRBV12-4	TGTGCCAGCACTCGGGACAGCGAAAAACTGTTTTTT	CASTRDSEKLFF
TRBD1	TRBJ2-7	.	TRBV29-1	TGCAGCGCAACGCGAACCGGGACAGACGCCTACGAGCAGTACTTC	CSATRTGTDAYEQYF
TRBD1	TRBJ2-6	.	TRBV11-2	TGTGCCAGCAGCTTCGGGACAGAGAGAGGTACTGGGGCCAACGTCCTGACTTTC	CASSFGTERGTGANVLTF
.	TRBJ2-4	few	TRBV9	TGTGCCATTCATCCGGGACTAGCCAAAAACATTCAGTACTTC	CAIHPGLAKNIQYF
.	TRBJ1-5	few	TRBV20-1	TGCAGTGCAGGGGACCGAAGCAATCAGCCCCAGCATTTT	CSAGDRSNQPQHF
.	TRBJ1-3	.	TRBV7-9	TGTGCCAGCAGCTTAGCGGGGGGAAACACCATATATTTT	CASSLAGGNTIYF
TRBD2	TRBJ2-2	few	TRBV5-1	TGCGCCAGCAGCGGGACTACTCCCGGGGAGCTGTTTTTT	CASSGTTPGELFF
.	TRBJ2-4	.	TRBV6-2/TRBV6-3	TGTGCCAGCAGTACTCCGACAGGAAAGGGGTACTTC	CASSTPTGKGYF
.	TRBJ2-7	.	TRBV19	TGTGCCAGTAGTATAGATTCGGGGTTCACCTACGAGCAGTACTTC	CASSIDSGFTYEQYF
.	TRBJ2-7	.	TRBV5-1	TGCGCCAGCAGCCCGGAAAACAGCTACGAGCAGTACTTC	CASSPENSYEQYF
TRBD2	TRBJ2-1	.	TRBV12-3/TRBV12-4	TGTGCCAGCAGCCCTAGCGGAACCCGGGACAATGAGCAGTTCTTC	CASSPSGTRDNEQFF
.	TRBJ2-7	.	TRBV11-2	TGTGCCAGCAGCGCCAGACAGGTATCGAACTACGAGCAGTACTTC	CASSARQVSNYEQYF
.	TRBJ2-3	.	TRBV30	TGTGCCTGGAGTATAAGCACAGATACGCAGTATTTT	CAWSISTDTQYF
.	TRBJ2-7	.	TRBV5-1	TGCGCCAGCAGCTTCGAAAGGGGGTCCCACGAGCAGTACTTC	CASSFERGSHEQYF